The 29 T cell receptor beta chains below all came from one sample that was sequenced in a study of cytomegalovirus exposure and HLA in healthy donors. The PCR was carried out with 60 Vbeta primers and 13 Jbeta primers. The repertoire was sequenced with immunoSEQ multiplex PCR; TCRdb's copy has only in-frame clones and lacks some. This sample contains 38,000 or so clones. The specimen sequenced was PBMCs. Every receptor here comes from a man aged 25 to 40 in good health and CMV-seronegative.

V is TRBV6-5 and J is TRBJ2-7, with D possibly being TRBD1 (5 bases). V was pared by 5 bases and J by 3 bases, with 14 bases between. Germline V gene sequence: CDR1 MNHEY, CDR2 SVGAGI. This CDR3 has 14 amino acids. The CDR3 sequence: CASSTPGINYEQYF. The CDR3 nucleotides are TGTGCCAGCAGTACGCCAGGGATTAACTACGAGCAGTACTTC.

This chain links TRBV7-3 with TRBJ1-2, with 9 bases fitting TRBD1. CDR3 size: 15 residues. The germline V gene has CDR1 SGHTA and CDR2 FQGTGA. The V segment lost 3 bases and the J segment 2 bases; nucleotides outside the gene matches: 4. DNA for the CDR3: TGTGCCAGCAGCTTGTCTACAGGGGGCAACTATGGCTACACCTTC. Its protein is CASSLSTGGNYGYTF.

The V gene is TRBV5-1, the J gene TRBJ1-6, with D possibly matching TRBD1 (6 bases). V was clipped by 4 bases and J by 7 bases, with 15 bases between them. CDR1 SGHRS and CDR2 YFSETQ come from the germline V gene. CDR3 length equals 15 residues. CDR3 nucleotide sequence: TGCGCCAGCAGCCTGCTCACAGGGTTAAATTCACCCCTCCACTTT. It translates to CASSLLTGLNSPLHF.

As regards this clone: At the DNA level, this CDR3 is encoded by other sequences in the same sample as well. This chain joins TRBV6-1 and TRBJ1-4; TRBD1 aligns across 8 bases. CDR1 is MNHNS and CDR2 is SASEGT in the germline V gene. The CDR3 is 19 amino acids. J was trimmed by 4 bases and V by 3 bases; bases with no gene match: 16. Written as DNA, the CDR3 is TGTGCCAGCAGTGACCCCCCCCTAGGACAGGGCGGGTTTAATGAAAAACTGTTTTTT. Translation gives CASSDPPLGQGGFNEKLFF.

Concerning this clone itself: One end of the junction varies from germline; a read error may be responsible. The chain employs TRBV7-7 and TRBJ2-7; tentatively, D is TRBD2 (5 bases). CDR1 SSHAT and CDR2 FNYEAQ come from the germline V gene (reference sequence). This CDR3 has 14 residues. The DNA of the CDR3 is TGTGCTAGCAGCTTAGGTTGGCAGGCGGGCGAGCAGTACTTC. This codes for CASSLGWQAGEQYF.

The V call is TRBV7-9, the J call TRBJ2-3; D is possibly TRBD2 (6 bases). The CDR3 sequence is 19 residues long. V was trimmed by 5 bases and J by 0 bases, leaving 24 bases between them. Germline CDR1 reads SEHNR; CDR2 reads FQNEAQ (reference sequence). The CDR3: CASSTWRVSGDRSTDTQYF. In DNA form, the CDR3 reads TGTGCCAGCAGCACATGGCGGGTTTCGGGGGATCGGAGCACAGATACGCAGTATTTT.

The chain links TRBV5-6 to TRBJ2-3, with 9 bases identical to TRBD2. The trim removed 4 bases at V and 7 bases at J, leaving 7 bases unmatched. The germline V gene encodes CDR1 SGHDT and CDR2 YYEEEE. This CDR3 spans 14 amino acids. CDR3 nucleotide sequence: TGTGCCAGCAGCCCCGGGACTAGCCGCCATACGCAGTATTTT. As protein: CASSPGTSRHTQYF.

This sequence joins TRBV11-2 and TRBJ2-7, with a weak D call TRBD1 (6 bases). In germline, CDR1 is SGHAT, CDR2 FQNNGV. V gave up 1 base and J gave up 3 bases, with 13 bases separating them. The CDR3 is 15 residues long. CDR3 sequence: CASSLVMADSYEQYF. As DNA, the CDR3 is TGTGCCAGCAGCTTAGTTATGGCGGACAGCTACGAGCAGTACTTC.

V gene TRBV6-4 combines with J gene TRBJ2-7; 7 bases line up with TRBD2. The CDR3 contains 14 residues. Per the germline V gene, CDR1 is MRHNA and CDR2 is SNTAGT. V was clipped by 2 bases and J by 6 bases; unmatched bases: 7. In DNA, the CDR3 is TGTGCCAGCAGTGACCTGGCGGGAGTAGGCGAGCAGTACTTC. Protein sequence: CASSDLAGVGEQYF.

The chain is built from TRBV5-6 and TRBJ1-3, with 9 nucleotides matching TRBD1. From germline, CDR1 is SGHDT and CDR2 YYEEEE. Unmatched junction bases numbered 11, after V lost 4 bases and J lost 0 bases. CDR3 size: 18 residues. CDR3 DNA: TGTGCCAGCAGCCGACAGGGGGTTTACCTGCGCTCTGGAAACACCATATATTTT. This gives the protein CASSRQGVYLRSGNTIYF.

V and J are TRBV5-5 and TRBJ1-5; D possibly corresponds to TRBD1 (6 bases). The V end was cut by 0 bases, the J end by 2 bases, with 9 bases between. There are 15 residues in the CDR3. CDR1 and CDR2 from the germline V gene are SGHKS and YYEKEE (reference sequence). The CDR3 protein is CASSLGGHGNQPQHF. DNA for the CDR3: TGTGCCAGCAGCTTGGGGGGGCATGGCAATCAGCCCCAGCATTTT. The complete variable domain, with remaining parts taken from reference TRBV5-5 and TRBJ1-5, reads DAGVTQSPTHLIKTRGQQVTLRCSPISGHKSVSWYQQVLGQGPQFIFQYYEKEERGRGNFPDRFSARQFPNYSSELNVNALLLGDSALYLCASSLGGHGNQPQHFGDGTRLSIL.

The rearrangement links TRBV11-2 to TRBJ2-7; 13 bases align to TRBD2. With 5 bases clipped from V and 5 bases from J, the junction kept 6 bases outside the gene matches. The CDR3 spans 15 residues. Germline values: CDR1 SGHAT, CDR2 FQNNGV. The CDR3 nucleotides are TGTGCCAGCAGCCGGACTAGCGGGAGCTTCCACGAGCAGTACTTC. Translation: CASSRTSGSFHEQYF.

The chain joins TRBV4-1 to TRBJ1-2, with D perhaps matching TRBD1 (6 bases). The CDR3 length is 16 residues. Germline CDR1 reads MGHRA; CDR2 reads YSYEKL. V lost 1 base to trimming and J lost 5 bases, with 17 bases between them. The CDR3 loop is CASSQGQHRDVYGYTF. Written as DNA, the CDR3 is TGCGCCAGCAGCCAAGGGCAGCACAGGGACGTATATGGCTACACCTTC.

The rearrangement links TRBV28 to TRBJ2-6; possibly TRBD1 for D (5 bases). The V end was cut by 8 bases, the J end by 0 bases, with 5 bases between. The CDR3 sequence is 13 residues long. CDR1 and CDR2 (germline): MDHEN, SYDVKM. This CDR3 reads CASDSSGANVLTF. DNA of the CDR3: TGTGCCAGCGACAGCTCTGGGGCCAACGTCCTGACTTTC.

CDR3 region: CASRSSGGFTGELFF. The DNA of the CDR3 is TGTGCCAGCAGATCTAGCGGGGGCTTCACCGGGGAGCTGTTTTTT. The rearrangement links TRBV6-5 to TRBJ2-2, with 10 nucleotides matching TRBD2. The germline V gene encodes CDR1 MNHEY and CDR2 SVGAGI. The junction had 5 bases not matched to a gene; V was cut back by 6 bases and J by 4 bases. CDR3 length equals 15 residues.

CDR3 in amino acids: CASRDTGGRDGYTF. The DNA of the CDR3 is TGTGCCAGCAGGGATACAGGGGGTCGAGATGGCTACACCTTC. The chain has TRBV2 and TRBJ1-2; 8 bases match TRBD1. Germline CDR1 SNHLY, CDR2 FYNNEI. The CDR3 has 14 residues. The V gene end was trimmed by 6 bases and the J gene end by 6 bases; junction bases not matched to a gene: 9. The variable domain in full, completed from reference TRBV2 and TRBJ1-2, reads EPEVTQTPSHQVTQMGQEVILRCVPISNHLYFYWYRQILGQKVEFLVSFYNNEISEKSEIFDDQFSVERPDGSNFTLKIRSTKLEDSAMYFCASRDTGGRDGYTFGSGTRLTVV.

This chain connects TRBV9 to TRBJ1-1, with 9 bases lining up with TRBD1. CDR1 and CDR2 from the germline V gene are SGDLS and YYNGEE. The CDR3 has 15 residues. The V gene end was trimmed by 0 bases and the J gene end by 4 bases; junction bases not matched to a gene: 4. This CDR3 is CASSVEGQGVTEAFF. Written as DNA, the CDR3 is TGTGCCAGCAGCGTAGAGGGACAGGGTGTCACTGAAGCTTTCTTT. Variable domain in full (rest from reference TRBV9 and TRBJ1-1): DSGVTQTPKHLITATGQRVTLRCSPRSGDLSVYWYQQSLDQGLQFLIQYYNGEERAKGNILERFSAQQFPDLHSELNLSSLELGDSALYFCASSVEGQGVTEAFFGQGTRLTVV.

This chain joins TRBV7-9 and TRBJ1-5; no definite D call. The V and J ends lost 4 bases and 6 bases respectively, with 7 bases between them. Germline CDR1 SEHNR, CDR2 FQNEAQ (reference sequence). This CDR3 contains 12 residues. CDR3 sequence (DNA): TGTGCCAGCAGCTACGGTAGTCAGCCCCAGCATTTT. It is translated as CASSYGSQPQHF.

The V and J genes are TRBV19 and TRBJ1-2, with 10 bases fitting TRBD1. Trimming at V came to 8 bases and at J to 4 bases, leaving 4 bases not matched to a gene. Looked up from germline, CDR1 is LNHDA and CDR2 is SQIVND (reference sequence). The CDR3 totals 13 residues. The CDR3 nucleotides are TGTGCCAGTCCATGGGACAGGGGCTATGGCTACACCTTC. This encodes CASPWDRGYGYTF. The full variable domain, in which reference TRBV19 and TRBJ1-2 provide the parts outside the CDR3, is DGGITQSPKYLFRKEGQNVTLSCEQNLNHDAMYWYRQDPGQGLRLIYYSQIVNDFQKGDIAEGYSVSREKKESFPLTVTSAQKNPTAFYLCASPWDRGYGYTFGSGTRLTVV.

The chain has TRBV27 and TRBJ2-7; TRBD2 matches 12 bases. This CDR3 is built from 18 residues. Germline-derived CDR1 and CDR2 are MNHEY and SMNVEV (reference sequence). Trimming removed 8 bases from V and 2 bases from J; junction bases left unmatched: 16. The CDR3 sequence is CASSSLGAPSGRAYEQYF. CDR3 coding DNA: TGTGCCAGCTCCTCCCTGGGTGCGCCTAGCGGGAGGGCCTACGAGCAGTACTTC.

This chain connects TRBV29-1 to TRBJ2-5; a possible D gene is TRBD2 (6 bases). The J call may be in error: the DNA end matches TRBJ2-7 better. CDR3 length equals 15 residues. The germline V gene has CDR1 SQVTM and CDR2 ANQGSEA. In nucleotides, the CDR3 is TGCAGCGTTGAAGAGGTGACTAGTCCCCCCTACGAGCAGTACTTC. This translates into CSVEEVTSPPYEQYF.

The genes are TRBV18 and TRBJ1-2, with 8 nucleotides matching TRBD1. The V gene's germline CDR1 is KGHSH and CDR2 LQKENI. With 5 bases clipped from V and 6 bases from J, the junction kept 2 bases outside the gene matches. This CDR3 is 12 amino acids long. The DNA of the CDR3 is TGTGCCAGCTCAGGACAGGGCCATGGCTACACCTTC. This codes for CASSGQGHGYTF.

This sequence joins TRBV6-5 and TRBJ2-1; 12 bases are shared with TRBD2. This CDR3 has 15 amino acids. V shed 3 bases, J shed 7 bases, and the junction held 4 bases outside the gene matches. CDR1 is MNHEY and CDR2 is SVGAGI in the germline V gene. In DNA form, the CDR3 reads TGTGCCAGCAGTTATTCCGGACTAGCGGGGAATGAGCAGTTCTTC. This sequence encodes CASSYSGLAGNEQFF.

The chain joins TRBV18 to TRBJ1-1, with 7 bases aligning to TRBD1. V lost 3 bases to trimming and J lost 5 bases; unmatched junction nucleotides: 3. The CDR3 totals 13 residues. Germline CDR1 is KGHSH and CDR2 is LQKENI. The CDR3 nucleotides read TGTGCCAGCTCACCCGGGACAGCGACTGAAGCTTTCTTT. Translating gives CASSPGTATEAFF.

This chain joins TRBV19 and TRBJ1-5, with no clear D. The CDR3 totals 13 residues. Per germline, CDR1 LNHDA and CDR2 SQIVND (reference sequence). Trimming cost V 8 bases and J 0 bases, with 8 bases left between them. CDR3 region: CASGLYSNQPQHF. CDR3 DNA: TGTGCCAGTGGACTTTATAGCAATCAGCCCCAGCATTTT.

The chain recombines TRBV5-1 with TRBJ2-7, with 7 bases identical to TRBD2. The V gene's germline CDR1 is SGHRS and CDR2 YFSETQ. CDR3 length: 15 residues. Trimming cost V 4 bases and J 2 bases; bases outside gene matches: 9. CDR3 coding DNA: TGCGCCAGCAGCATCCGGGAGGCCGGCGCCTACGAGCAGTACTTC. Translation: CASSIREAGAYEQYF.

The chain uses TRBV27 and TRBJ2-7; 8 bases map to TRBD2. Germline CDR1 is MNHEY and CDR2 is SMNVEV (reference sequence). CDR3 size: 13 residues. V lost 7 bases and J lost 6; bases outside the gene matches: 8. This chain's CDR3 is CASTRGGLVEQYF. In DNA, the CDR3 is TGTGCCAGCACTCGGGGGGGACTTGTCGAGCAGTACTTC.

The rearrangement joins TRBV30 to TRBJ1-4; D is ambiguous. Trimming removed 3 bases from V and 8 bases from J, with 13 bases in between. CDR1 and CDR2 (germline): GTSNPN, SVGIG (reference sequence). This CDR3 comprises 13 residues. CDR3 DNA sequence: TGTGCCTGGAGCCTCGGGGTCGCCGAAAAACTGTTTTTT. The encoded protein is CAWSLGVAEKLFF.

CDR3 nucleotide sequence: TGCGCCAGCAGCTTGGGAACCGGGACAGCAACTAATGAAAAACTGTTTTTT. Translated, it gives CASSLGTGTATNEKLFF. V usage is TRBV5-1 and J usage is TRBJ1-4; 7 bases map to TRBD1. This CDR3 comprises 17 residues. The germline V gene has CDR1 SGHRS and CDR2 YFSETQ. Trimming cost V 0 bases and J 0 bases; bases outside gene matches: 5.